Below are 6 T cell receptor beta chains sequenced from a single sample in a study of Ad26.COV2.S vaccination and SARS-CoV-2 variants. Sequenced by immunoSEQ multiplex PCR; TCRdb stores in-frame clones only, minus some. Among a few hundred thousand clones, 90% were seen once, and the ten largest hold less than 4.5%. Sample treatment: 15 to 20 received Ad26.COV2.S at low or high dose, single or two shots; a few received placebo; per-sample allocation not given. The study sampled participants on day 63 after the first vaccine or placebo injection. The sequenced sample was peripheral blood, obtained in a trial of Ad26.COV2.S vaccine versus placebo. These receptors all stem from a person aged 18-60 years who received the Ad26.COV2.S COVID-19 vaccine or a placebo.

This clone was seen only once. The gene calls are TRBV6-6 and TRBJ2-2; 11 bases map to TRBD2. This CDR3 has 18 residues. The germline V gene encodes CDR1 MNHNY and CDR2 SVGAGI (reference sequence). The V gene end was trimmed by 5 bases and the J gene end by 5 bases; junction bases not matched to a gene: 13. DNA of the CDR3: TGTGCCAGCAGTCACGATTTCTTGGGACTAGCGGCGACCGGGGAGCTGTTTTTT. This encodes CASSHDFLGLAATGELFF.

The chain carries TRBV7-2 and TRBJ2-7, with 13 positions matching TRBD2. This CDR3 is 15 amino acids long. V was clipped by 1 base and J by 5 bases; unmatched bases: 2. Germline values: CDR1 SGHTA, CDR2 FQGNSA. CDR3 nucleotide sequence: TGTGCCAGCAGCTTAGTTGGACTAGCGGGAGACGAGCAGTACTTC. It is translated as CASSLVGLAGDEQYF.

The J gene is TRBJ2-1, the V gene TRBV4-2; 11 bases fit TRBD2. Germline V gene sequence: CDR1 LGHNA, CDR2 YNFKEQ. The CDR3 is made up of 20 amino acids. J lost 0 bases, V lost 3 bases, and 13 bases had no gene match. In DNA form, the CDR3 reads TGTGCCAGCAGCCATCCCAACAGACTAGCGGGAATCCCCTCCTACAATGAGCAGTTCTTC. Translation: CASSHPNRLAGIPSYNEQFF.

The V and J genes are TRBV6-2 or TRBV6-3 and TRBJ2-2; D uncertain. V lost 5 bases, J lost 0 bases, and 1 base lay in between. The CDR3 runs 12 residues. Germline CDR1 is MNHEY and CDR2 is SVGEGT. CDR3 loop: CASSTNTGELFF. The CDR3 DNA reads as TGTGCCAGCAGTACGAACACCGGGGAGCTGTTTTTT.

In its sample, this clone was seen once. The gene calls are TRBV19 and TRBJ2-1; 10 positions agree with TRBD1. Germline V CDR1 and CDR2: LNHDA, SQIVND (reference sequence). The CDR3 sequence is 15 residues long. After removal of 5 bases from V and 11 bases from J, the junction contained 12 bases not matched to a gene. The CDR3 sequence is CASSLRDRGTEQQFF. As DNA, the CDR3 is TGTGCCAGTAGTCTCCGGGACAGGGGAACCGAACAGCAGTTCTTC. The whole variable domain, remainder taken from reference TRBV19 and TRBJ2-1, is DGGITQSPKYLFRKEGQNVTLSCEQNLNHDAMYWYRQDPGQGLRLIYYSQIVNDFQKGDIAEGYSVSREKKESFPLTVTSAQKNPTAFYLCASSLRDRGTEQQFFGPGTRLTVL.

The chain joins TRBV5-8 to TRBJ1-4; 7 bases line up with TRBD1. Germline V gene sequence: CDR1 SGHTS, CDR2 YDEGEE. This CDR3 comprises 16 residues. The J segment lost 0 bases and the V segment lost 4 bases, leaving 6 bases of the junction unmatched. The CDR3 DNA reads as TGTGCCAGCAGCCCGGGACAGATCACAACTAATGAAAAACTGTTTTTT. Translating it yields CASSPGQITTNEKLFF.